These 3 T cell receptor beta chains were all obtained from the same sample, sequenced in a study of T cell responses to AZD1222 COVID-19 vaccine. The protocol was immunoSEQ multiplex PCR, while the TCRdb copy is restricted to in-frame clones and leaves out a portion. The table records some 160,000 clones, about 92% of them present only once. Sequenced here: peripheral blood, sampled on day 0 of AZD1222 vaccination. These receptors were obtained from an adult in good health.

V and J are TRBV27 and TRBJ2-3, with 9 bases aligning to TRBD1. Germline CDR1 MNHEY, CDR2 SMNVEV (reference sequence). This CDR3 comprises 12 residues. Unmatched junction bases numbered 3, after V lost 10 bases and J lost 4 bases. The CDR3 sequence: CATRDRADTQYF. The DNA for the CDR3 is TGTGCCACACGGGACAGGGCAGATACGCAGTATTTT.

V gene TRBV28 combines with J gene TRBJ1-6; D might be TRBD1 (5 bases). CDR3 length: 14 amino acids. V lost 6 bases and J 0 bases, leaving 6 bases between the germline ends. Germline CDR1 and CDR2: MDHEN and SYDVKM. The CDR3 DNA follows: TGTGCCAGCAGAGACAGCTCCTATAATTCACCCCTCCACTTT. This codes for CASRDSSYNSPLHF.

The chain uses TRBV18 and TRBJ1-4; 8 bases fit TRBD1. J gave up 5 bases and V 3 bases, and 5 bases lay outside the gene matches. The germline V gene encodes CDR1 KGHSH and CDR2 LQKENI. The CDR3 runs to 15 residues. CDR3 DNA: TGTGCCAGCTCACCCCGACAGGGGACGAATGAAAAACTGTTTTTT. This sequence encodes CASSPRQGTNEKLFF. Drawing the rest from reference TRBV18 and TRBJ1-4, the complete variable domain is NAGVMQNPRHLVRRRGQEARLRCSPMKGHSHVYWYRQLPEEGLKFMVYLQKENIIDESGMPKERFSAEFPKEGPSILRIQQVVRGDSAAYFCASSPRQGTNEKLFFGSGTQLSVL.